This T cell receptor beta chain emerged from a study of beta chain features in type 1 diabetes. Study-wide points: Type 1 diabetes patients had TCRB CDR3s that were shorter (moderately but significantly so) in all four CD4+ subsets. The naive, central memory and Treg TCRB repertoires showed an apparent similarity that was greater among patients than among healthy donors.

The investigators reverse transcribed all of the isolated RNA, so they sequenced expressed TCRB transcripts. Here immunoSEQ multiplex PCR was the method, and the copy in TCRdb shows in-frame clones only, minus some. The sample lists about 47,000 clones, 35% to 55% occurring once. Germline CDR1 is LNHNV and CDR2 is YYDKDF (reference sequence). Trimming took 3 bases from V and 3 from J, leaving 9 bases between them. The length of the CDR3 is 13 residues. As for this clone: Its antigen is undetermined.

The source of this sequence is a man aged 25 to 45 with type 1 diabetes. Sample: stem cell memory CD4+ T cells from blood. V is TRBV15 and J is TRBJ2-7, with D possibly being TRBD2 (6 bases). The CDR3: CATSREGSYEQYF. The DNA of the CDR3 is TGTGCCACCAGCAGGGAGGGGAGCTACGAGCAGTACTTC.